The rows below give T cell receptor beta chains drawn from one sample of a study of T cells in localized non-small cell lung cancer. Sequenced by immunoSEQ multiplex PCR; TCRdb stores in-frame clones only, minus some. In the table there are tens of thousands of clones, 85% to 95% of which are singletons. This material consisted of peripheral blood, taken before any cancer treatment. These receptors all stem from a female donor older than 55 with stage I lung adenocarcinoma. The conserved cysteine and the conserved F or W are not part of the CDR3 here. The order of the fields is V gene, CDR3 protein.

TRBV5-6 ASSLRQLNTEAF
TRBV7-3 ASSLKGTSGGQETQY
TRBV10-3 AISEGQGGYGYT
TRBV11-2 ASSFGTQETQY
TRBV2 ASSGGGWTVGKLF
TRBV7-2 ASSLERGTYNEQF
TRBV4-2 ASSQVVGGTYNEQF
TRBV5-1 ASSLVAGETQY
TRBV5-1 ASSLGTATSGNTIY
TRBV2 ASSPRGETQY
TRBV5-1 ASSSSRGRNIQY
TRBV15 ATSGELAGGSEQY
TRBV20-1 SATGGNIQY